The 7 T cell receptor beta chains below all came from one sample that was sequenced in a study of identical twins. MiXCR, run by TCRdb on the 5' RACE reads, gives a single entry per CDR3 protein. This sample has 650,000 to 750,000 distinct CDR3 sequences, with around 20% found just once. The same sample was also studied in work on T cells expressing NK-cell markers.

The specimen was PBMCs. The receptors stem from a young woman in good health.

Only a few counts were recorded for this clonotype. Compared with germline, one end of the junction differs, possibly owing to a read error. V usage is TRBV7-9 and J usage is TRBJ1-2, with D maybe TRBD1 (5 bases). There are 14 residues in the CDR3. CDR1 and CDR2 from the germline V gene are SEHNR and FQNEAQ (reference sequence). CDR3 DNA sequence: TGTGCCAGCAGTTTAGGGATAGGGGACTATGGCTACACCTTC. Protein product: CASSLGIGDYGYTF.

The V gene is TRBV20-1, the J gene TRBJ2-2; D may correspond to TRBD1 or TRBD2 (5 bases each). The CDR3 loop spans 13 amino acids. CDR1 is DFQATT and CDR2 is SNEGSKA in the germline V gene (reference sequence). Trimming removed 3 bases from V and 6 bases from J, with 11 bases in between. CDR3 coding DNA: TGCAGTGCTAGCCTTCAGGGAGCCGGGGAGCTGTTTTTT. Translation gives CSASLQGAGELFF.

This clonotype has just a few counts. The chain has TRBV5-1 and TRBJ2-4, with 7 positions matching TRBD1. In germline, CDR1 is SGHRS, CDR2 YFSETQ. This CDR3 is built from 14 residues. With 4 bases clipped from V and 4 bases from J, the junction kept 5 bases outside the gene matches. This CDR3 reads CASSTGTVKNIQYF. The CDR3 DNA reads TGCGCCAGCAGCACCGGGACAGTAAAAAACATTCAGTACTTC. Supplemented by reference TRBV5-1 and TRBJ2-4, the full variable domain reads KAGVTQTPRYLIKTRGQQVTLSCSPISGHRSVSWYQQTPGQGLQFLFEYFSETQRNKGNFPGRFSGRQFSNSRSEMNVSTLELGDSALYLCASSTGTVKNIQYFGAGTRLSVL.

This clonotype was detected only a few times. This sequence joins TRBV24-1 and TRBJ2-3, with D hard to call. Deletions cut 6 bases from V and 5 bases from J, with 5 bases between. Germline CDR1 and CDR2: KGHDR and SFDVKD. The CDR3 loop spans 11 amino acids. The CDR3 sequence is CATSTGDTQYF. CDR3 nucleotides: TGTGCCACCAGTACGGGAGATACGCAGTATTTT.

This clonotype was found a few times. The rearrangement joins TRBV27 to TRBJ2-1; 9 nucleotides match TRBD2. The CDR3 covers 16 residues. V was pared by 5 bases and J by 0 bases, with 5 bases of the junction left unmatched. The V gene's germline CDR1 is MNHEY and CDR2 SMNVEV (reference sequence). The CDR3 nucleotides are TGTGCCAGCAGTCCCGTAGCGGGAGTCTCCTACAATGAGCAGTTCTTC. Translating gives CASSPVAGVSYNEQFF.

This clonotype has a handful of counts. The chain joins TRBV10-2 to TRBJ2-5, with 12 positions matching TRBD2. Germline lookup yields CDR1 WSHSY and CDR2 SAAADI. CDR3 size: 17 residues. V was clipped by 5 bases and J by 5 bases; unmatched bases: 12. For the CDR3, the DNA is TGCGCCAGCAGTCGACTAGCGGGAGACCAGGTGCACGAGACCCAGTACTTC. This gives the protein CASSRLAGDQVHETQYF.

The CDR3 sequence is CSARGDRIGNTIYF. The CDR3 nucleotides are TGCAGTGCTAGAGGAGACAGGATTGGAAACACCATATATTTT. This chain uses TRBV20-1 with TRBJ1-3, with a weak D call TRBD1 (6 bases). The V end lost 1 base, the J end lost 3 bases, and 10 bases lay between the germline ends. There are 14 residues in the CDR3. The germline gives CDR1 DFQATT, CDR2 SNEGSKA (reference sequence).